One sample yielded the 32 T cell receptor beta chains listed below, sequenced in a study of control samples from healthy donors and cancer patients. The table came from immunoSEQ multiplex PCR; TCRdb's copy has only in-frame clones and leaves some out. The sample includes around 68,000 clones, more than 80% seen only once; the top ten take about a sixth. The source material was blood. The source of these receptors is a man in his 60s in good health.

This rearrangement joins TRBV7-9 to TRBJ2-3; D may be TRBD1 (5 bases). This CDR3 comprises 17 residues. Trimming took 0 bases from V and 0 from J, leaving 13 bases between them. Per germline, CDR1 SEHNR and CDR2 FQNEAQ (reference sequence). CDR3 region: CASSLAHLGQSTDTQYF. In nucleotides, the CDR3 is TGTGCCAGCAGCTTAGCACATCTTGGACAAAGCACAGATACGCAGTATTTT.

This sequence joins TRBV7-9 and TRBJ1-1; weak D call: TRBD1 (6 bases). V was cut by 4 bases and J by 6 bases, with 24 bases left in between. The germline CDR1 and CDR2 sequences are SEHNR and FQNEAQ (reference sequence). There are 17 residues in the CDR3. CDR3 in amino acids: CASSSSGAFQRGAEAFF. In DNA form, the CDR3 reads TGTGCCAGCAGCTCTTCGGGGGCGTTCCAGAGAGGTGCTGAAGCTTTCTTT.

The V gene is TRBV6-2 or TRBV6-3, the J gene TRBJ2-3; 9 positions match TRBD2. Trimming took 5 bases from V and 6 from J; bases not matched to a gene: 12. The CDR3 runs 16 residues. Germline CDR1 and CDR2: MNHEY and SVGEGT. DNA for the CDR3: TGTGCCAGCAGTGAGATGATTAGCGGGAGAGGTGATACGCAGTATTTT. Encoded protein: CASSEMISGRGDTQYF.

The V gene is TRBV7-2, the J gene TRBJ2-5, with a possible D match to TRBD1 (5 bases). Germline CDR1 is SGHTA and CDR2 is FQGNSA. V was clipped by 2 bases and J by 4 bases, with 14 bases between them. The CDR3 extends over 15 amino acids. The CDR3: CASSLMGRVGETQYF. CDR3 DNA sequence: TGTGCCAGCAGCTTAATGGGCAGGGTAGGAGAGACCCAGTACTTC.

The rearrangement uses TRBV9 and TRBJ2-2; D tentatively fits TRBD1 or TRBD2 (5 bases each). The V gene lost 0 bases and the J gene lost 0 bases, with 12 bases spanning the gap. Germline V gene sequence: CDR1 SGDLS, CDR2 YYNGEE. CDR3 size: 17 residues. This chain's CDR3 is CASSVGTGTPNTGELFF. As DNA, the CDR3 is TGTGCCAGCAGCGTAGGGACCGGGACCCCGAACACCGGGGAGCTGTTTTTT.

The chain joins TRBV4-2 to TRBJ1-1; D is unresolved. In germline, CDR1 is LGHNA, CDR2 YNFKEQ. The CDR3 covers 13 residues. The V end lost 5 bases, the J end lost 4 bases, and 11 bases lay between the germline ends. CDR3 sequence: CASSDSVGTEAFF. The CDR3 DNA sequence: TGTGCCAGCAGCGACTCGGTGGGCACTGAAGCTTTCTTT.

This chain links TRBV9 with TRBJ1-5; TRBD1 might be the D (5 bases). This CDR3 spans 15 amino acids. Trimming removed 3 bases at V and 6 bases at J, with 16 bases between. CDR1 and CDR2 from the germline V gene are SGDLS and YYNGEE. DNA for the CDR3: TGTGCCAGCAGCGCCGACTCCTCGGGGGGTCAGCCCCAGCATTTT. Its translation is CASSADSSGGQPQHF.

The chain links TRBV2 to TRBJ1-5; TRBD1 agrees at 7 bases. This CDR3 has 16 residues. V lost 3 bases and J lost 6; bases outside the gene matches: 11. Germline V gene sequence: CDR1 SNHLY, CDR2 FYNNEI. CDR3 protein: CASSDEAGGYSQPQHF. CDR3 nucleotide sequence: TGTGCCAGCAGTGACGAGGCAGGGGGATATAGTCAGCCCCAGCATTTT.

V and J are TRBV3-1 (or the pseudogene TRBV3-2) and TRBJ1-2; D is possibly TRBD1 (5 bases). The germline gives CDR1 LGHDT, CDR2 YNNKEL (reference sequence). V dropped 3 bases and J dropped 5 bases, with 10 bases sitting between them. This CDR3 comprises 13 residues. In DNA, the CDR3 is TGTGCCAGCAGCCAGACAGCGTTGTATGGCTACACCTTC. This sequence encodes CASSQTALYGYTF.

The genes are TRBV19 and TRBJ1-5; D may be TRBD1 (6 bases). From germline, CDR1 is LNHDA and CDR2 SQIVND (reference sequence). Trimming cost V 4 bases and J 0 bases, with 13 bases left between them. There are 16 residues in the CDR3. In nucleotides, the CDR3 is TGTGCCAGTAGTACACCCCCAGGGGATAGCAATCAGCCCCAGCATTTT. Translating it yields CASSTPPGDSNQPQHF.

The chain uses TRBV18 and TRBJ2-7; D possibly corresponds to TRBD2 (6 bases). Deletions cut 6 bases from V and 3 bases from J, with 12 bases between. From germline, CDR1 is KGHSH and CDR2 LQKENI. The CDR3 is made up of 13 amino acids. The CDR3 sequence is CASSPASDYEQYF. CDR3 sequence (DNA): TGTGCCAGCTCCCCGGCTAGCGACTACGAGCAGTACTTC.

This clone was found a few times. The rearrangement links TRBV3-1 (or the pseudogene TRBV3-2) to TRBJ2-5; maybe TRBD1 (5 bases). Germline V gene sequence: CDR1 LGHDT, CDR2 YNNKEL (reference sequence). Trimming stripped 0 bases from V and 7 bases from J, with 6 bases between. The CDR3 covers 12 residues. CDR3 loop: CASSQERGTQYF. The CDR3 coding sequence is TGTGCCAGCAGCCAAGAAAGGGGGACCCAGTACTTC.

Only a few counts were recorded for this clone. The V and J genes are TRBV27 and TRBJ2-7, with 8 bases that match TRBD2. Germline CDR1 is MNHEY and CDR2 is SMNVEV (reference sequence). CDR3 length equals 15 residues. V dropped 6 bases and J dropped 3; count of bases not matched to a gene: 10. The CDR3 sequence: CASRSKGLDIYEQYF. CDR3 nucleotide sequence: TGTGCCAGCAGATCAAAGGGACTAGACATCTACGAGCAGTACTTC.

The chain uses TRBV4-3 and TRBJ2-1; D is unclear. The CDR3 runs to 15 residues. V was pared by 0 bases and J by 1 base, with 7 bases between. Per germline, CDR1 LGHNA and CDR2 YSLEER. This CDR3 is CASSQEWDSYNEQFF. CDR3 DNA sequence: TGCGCCAGCAGCCAAGAATGGGATTCCTACAATGAGCAGTTCTTC.

The chain couples TRBV4-3 to TRBJ2-1, with TRBD2 matching over 8 bases. With V trimmed by 0 bases and J by 0 bases, 4 bases remained unmatched. Germline CDR1 is LGHNA and CDR2 is YSLEER. This CDR3 has 17 residues. The CDR3 region is CASSQDGLAGSYNEQFF. The CDR3 DNA sequence: TGCGCCAGCAGCCAAGATGGGCTAGCGGGCTCCTACAATGAGCAGTTCTTC.

The chain couples TRBV5-8 to TRBJ2-1; TRBD2 matches at 11 bases. The germline V gene encodes CDR1 SGHTS and CDR2 YDEGEE. V was clipped by 4 bases and J by 7 bases; unmatched bases: 10. The CDR3 is 16 residues long. The chain's CDR3 is CASSGSLAGGWNEQFF. CDR3 nucleotide sequence: TGTGCCAGCAGCGGGTCCCTAGCGGGAGGTTGGAATGAGCAGTTCTTC. Complete variable domain (other parts from reference TRBV5-8 and TRBJ2-1): EAGVTQSPTHLIKTRGQQATLRCSPISGHTSVYWYQQALGLGLQFLLWYDEGEERNRGNFPPRFSGRQFPNYSSELNVNALELEDSALYLCASSGSLAGGWNEQFFGPGTRLTVL.

The rearrangement uses TRBV28 and TRBJ1-6, with D unresolved. CDR1 is MDHEN and CDR2 is SYDVKM in the germline V gene. This CDR3 has 14 amino acids. V was pared by 4 bases and J by 4 bases, with 8 bases between. The CDR3 DNA reads as TGTGCCAGCAGTTACCTGAGATATAATTCACCCCTCCACTTT. Its protein product is CASSYLRYNSPLHF.

The J gene is TRBJ2-1, the V gene TRBV18; TRBD2 is a possible D gene (6 bases). V was cut by 5 bases and J by 5 bases, with 7 bases left in between. Per the germline V gene, CDR1 is KGHSH and CDR2 is LQKENI. The CDR3 extends over 12 amino acids. The CDR3: CASSWGDNEQFF. The CDR3 nucleotides are TGTGCCAGCTCATGGGGGGACAATGAGCAGTTCTTC.

The genes are TRBV4-3 and TRBJ1-2; D ambiguous. The germline V and J ends were trimmed by 1 base and 2 bases, with 11 bases remaining between them. The length of the CDR3 is 15 residues. CDR1 and CDR2 (germline): LGHNA, YSLEER. CDR3 bases: TGCGCCAGCAGCCAAGTAGGAGGCAGGAACTATGGCTACACCTTC. Protein sequence: CASSQVGGRNYGYTF.

The chain employs TRBV27 and TRBJ2-3; D gene uncertain. Germline V gene lookup returns CDR1 MNHEY and CDR2 SMNVEV (reference sequence). Trimming left V 2 bases short and J 1 base short, with 4 bases between. The CDR3 is 13 amino acids. CDR3: CASSLKGTDTQYF. The CDR3 DNA reads TGTGCCAGCAGTTTAAAAGGCACAGATACGCAGTATTTT.

V is TRBV15 and J is TRBJ1-5; D not certain. Germline V CDR1 and CDR2: LNHNV, YYDKDF (reference sequence). V gave up 3 bases and J gave up 2 bases, with 14 bases separating them. The CDR3 loop spans 16 amino acids. CDR3 sequence reads: CATSSGPPEGNQPQHF. CDR3 nucleotides: TGTGCCACCAGCAGTGGGCCCCCGGAGGGCAATCAGCCCCAGCATTTT.

The chain combines TRBV18 with TRBJ2-7, with D perhaps TRBD1 (5 bases). The germline V gene has CDR1 KGHSH and CDR2 LQKENI. The CDR3 loop spans 14 amino acids. V lost 3 bases, J lost 5 bases, and 14 bases lay in between. This CDR3 is CASSPSGIGNEQYF. The CDR3 DNA reads TGTGCCAGCTCACCGTCAGGGATAGGTAACGAGCAGTACTTC.

The chain recombines TRBV7-2 with TRBJ1-2; unclear D gene. V was trimmed by 4 bases and J by 0 bases, leaving 6 bases between them. CDR1 is SGHTA and CDR2 is FQGNSA in the germline V gene. The CDR3 totals 13 residues. Here the CDR3 DNA reads TGTGCCAGCAGCTCGGCGGCTAACTATGGCTACACCTTC. Encoded protein: CASSSAANYGYTF.

J is TRBJ2-1 and V is TRBV5-4, with TRBD2 matching over 14 bases. CDR3 length: 17 amino acids. Trimming at V came to 5 bases and at J to 6 bases, leaving 10 bases not matched to a gene. In germline, CDR1 is SGHNT, CDR2 YYREEE (reference sequence). CDR3 in amino acids: CASRRLAGGPLGNEQFF. The CDR3 DNA follows: TGTGCCAGCAGACGACTAGCGGGAGGGCCTCTAGGCAATGAGCAGTTCTTC.

The J gene is TRBJ2-2, the V gene TRBV2; maybe TRBD2 (6 bases). The CDR3 has 15 residues. CDR1 is SNHLY and CDR2 is FYNNEI in the germline V gene. The V end was cut by 7 bases, the J end by 0 bases, with 12 bases between. Here the CDR3 DNA reads TGTGCCAGCAAAGGGACTCATTCGAACACCGGGGAGCTGTTTTTT. This sequence encodes CASKGTHSNTGELFF.

This chain connects TRBV18 to TRBJ2-5, with D possibly matching TRBD1 (5 bases). The CDR3 sequence is 15 residues long. The germline V gene encodes CDR1 KGHSH and CDR2 LQKENI. V was trimmed by 2 bases and J by 1 base, leaving 11 bases between them. The CDR3 reads CASSPGEGAQETQYF. The CDR3 DNA sequence: TGTGCCAGCTCACCAGGGGAAGGGGCCCAAGAGACCCAGTACTTC.

For this clone: The sample carries other DNA sequences with the same CDR3. The rearrangement uses TRBV7-8 and TRBJ1-2; D ambiguous. V gave up 1 base and J gave up 4 bases, with 7 bases separating them. This CDR3 is built from 13 residues. Looked up from germline, CDR1 is SGHVS and CDR2 is FQNEAQ. The CDR3 is CASSLGYSYGYTF. In DNA form, the CDR3 reads TGTGCCAGCAGCTTAGGGTACAGCTATGGCTACACCTTC.

This clone came up a few times. The chain combines TRBV30 with TRBJ2-1, with 8 positions matching TRBD1. The CDR3 runs to 15 residues. The V gene end was trimmed by 5 bases and the J gene end by 2 bases; junction bases not matched to a gene: 8. The germline gives CDR1 GTSNPN, CDR2 SVGIG (reference sequence). DNA for the CDR3: TGTGCCTGGCGTCGGGACAGGCGACCCTACAATGAGCAGTTCTTC. It codes for CAWRRDRRPYNEQFF.

The chain couples TRBV5-6 to TRBJ2-5; D is unresolved. V was clipped by 4 bases and J by 4 bases, with 5 bases between them. CDR1 is SGHDT and CDR2 is YYEEEE in the germline V gene. The CDR3 spans 11 residues. The CDR3 loop reads CASSRRETQYF. For the CDR3, the DNA is TGTGCCAGCAGCCGCAGAGAGACCCAGTACTTC.

This clone was seen repeatedly, ten times or more. The chain recombines TRBV27 with TRBJ1-5, with D uncertain. This CDR3 has 13 amino acids. The V and J ends lost 1 base and 6 bases respectively, with 7 bases between them. The germline gives CDR1 MNHEY, CDR2 SMNVEV (reference sequence). The DNA for the CDR3 is TGTGCCAGCAGTTTATTTTTCTCTCAGCCCCAGCATTTT. Translated, it gives CASSLFFSQPQHF.

The chain joins TRBV14 to TRBJ2-1, with D unresolved. The CDR3 consists of 14 residues. CDR1 is SGHDN, CDR2 FVKESK, per germline. V was trimmed by 0 bases and J by 7 bases, leaving 10 bases between them. CDR3 loop: CASSQDGLRNEQFF. In DNA form, the CDR3 reads TGTGCCAGCAGCCAAGACGGGCTCCGGAATGAGCAGTTCTTC.

The chain recombines TRBV4-2 with TRBJ2-1, with a tentative D call TRBD2 (5 bases). The CDR3 sequence is 14 residues long. Trimming pared 0 bases from V and 9 bases from J, leaving 12 bases between. From germline, CDR1 is LGHNA and CDR2 YNFKEQ. CDR3 bases: TGTGCCAGCAGCCAAGATAGGAGGTTAAGTGAGCAGTTCTTC. Amino acids: CASSQDRRLSEQFF.